Listed here are 30 T cell receptor beta chains from one sample, sequenced in a study of a mutant IDH1 vaccine in newly diagnosed glioma. Time point noted: week 23, last vaccination. A single vaccine dose contained 300 ug of mutant IDH1 20-mer peptide, and topical imiquimod was used with it. Some clones are missing from TCRdb's copy, which holds only in-frame ones; the method was immunoSEQ multiplex PCR. The data contain around 19,000 clones, approximately 82% of them singletons. Antigen specificity for these receptors is unknown. This material consisted of PBMCs, taken from a glioma patient whose treatment included an IDH1 peptide vaccine. The receptors shown here come from a man aged 25 to 45 with glioma.

This clone was detected only once. The V gene is TRBV7-2, the J gene TRBJ2-6; D is possibly TRBD1 (5 bases). There are 15 residues in the CDR3. The V gene's germline CDR1 is SGHTA and CDR2 FQGNSA. V lost 7 bases, J lost 4 bases, and 14 bases lay in between. CDR3 protein: CASTPSGIGANVLTF. The CDR3 region has the DNA TGTGCCAGCACCCCCTCAGGGATAGGGGCCAACGTCCTGACTTTC.

This clone was counted a few times. The CDR3 nucleotides are TGTGCCAGCAGATCAGGGGAACCGGGCCAAAACATTCAGTACTTC. Translation: CASRSGEPGQNIQYF. The gene calls are TRBV6-5 and TRBJ2-4, with TRBD1 as a possible D gene (6 bases). The CDR3 is 15 residues long. Trimming removed 6 bases from V and 5 bases from J, with 17 bases in between. Germline V lookup: CDR1 MNHEY, CDR2 SVGAGI.

This clone was counted a single time. J is TRBJ2-3 and V is TRBV19; TRBD1 matches 10 bases. V lost 1 base and J lost 4; bases outside the gene matches: 2. CDR3 size: 15 residues. Per the germline V gene, CDR1 is LNHDA and CDR2 is SQIVND (reference sequence). The CDR3 DNA is TGTGCCAGTAGTATAGGGGGACAGGGGTCAGATACGCAGTATTTT. This codes for CASSIGGQGSDTQYF.

The chain recombines TRBV4-1 with TRBJ2-2, with a weak D call TRBD2 (5 bases). Between the trimmed V and J ends, which lost 3 bases and 3 bases, there was a span of 11 bases. Germline assignment: CDR1 MGHRA and CDR2 YSYEKL. The CDR3 totals 15 residues. The CDR3 nucleotides read TGCGCCAGCAGCCAGAGGGCGCGGGACACCGGGGAGCTGTTTTTT. Translating gives CASSQRARDTGELFF.

The J gene is TRBJ2-7, the V gene TRBV4-2, with 7 positions matching TRBD1. The length of the CDR3 is 16 residues. V shed 1 base and J 0 bases; nucleotides not matched to a gene: 6. Per germline, CDR1 LGHNA and CDR2 YNFKEQ. In nucleotides, the CDR3 is TGTGCCAGCAGCCAAGCGTCGGGACAGAGCTCCTACGAGCAGTACTTC. Residues: CASSQASGQSSYEQYF.

The chain links TRBV6-5 to TRBJ2-7, with D unresolved. V was trimmed by 5 bases and J by 0 bases, leaving 14 bases between them. The CDR3 sequence is 15 residues long. Germline lookup yields CDR1 MNHEY and CDR2 SVGAGI. CDR3 bases: TGTGCCAGCAGTCCAACTATAGCCTTCTCCTACGAGCAGTACTTC. This sequence encodes CASSPTIAFSYEQYF.

CDR3 in DNA: TGTGCCAGCAGCCCCGACAGGGGGGCCTATGGCTACACCTTC. Translation: CASSPDRGAYGYTF. The chain links TRBV6-5 to TRBJ1-2; 9 positions agree with TRBD1. V lost 6 bases and J lost 4; bases outside the gene matches: 6. The CDR3 sequence is 14 residues long. Germline V gives CDR1 MNHEY, CDR2 SVGAGI.

The gene calls are TRBV5-1 and TRBJ2-2; D ambiguous. Trimming removed 3 bases at V and 2 bases at J, with 5 bases between. Germline lookup yields CDR1 SGHRS and CDR2 YFSETQ. The CDR3 has 13 residues. The CDR3 nucleotides are TGCGCCAGCAGCTGGGGAAACACCGGGGAGCTGTTTTTT. Residues: CASSWGNTGELFF.

The table lists this clone with a few counts. V gene TRBV4-2 combines with J gene TRBJ1-1, with TRBD1 identical over 9 bases. Germline lookup yields CDR1 LGHNA and CDR2 YNFKEQ. This CDR3 has 15 amino acids. Trimming at V came to 3 bases and at J to 1 base, leaving 3 bases not matched to a gene. CDR3 coding DNA: TGTGCCAGCAGCCAGGGGGACAGGGAGAACACTGAAGCTTTCTTT. This translates into CASSQGDRENTEAFF.

This clone was picked up one time. The chain joins TRBV19 to TRBJ2-4, with 8 nucleotides matching TRBD1. V was clipped by 5 bases and J by 8 bases; unmatched bases: 14. The germline V gene encodes CDR1 LNHDA and CDR2 SQIVND (reference sequence). The CDR3 covers 16 residues. CDR3 in DNA: TGTGCCAGTAGTCGGACTTTCAGGGGGCTTTGGGACATTCAGTACTTC. Its protein is CASSRTFRGLWDIQYF. The full variable domain, with the rest looked up from reference TRBV19 and TRBJ2-4, is DGGITQSPKYLFRKEGQNVTLSCEQNLNHDAMYWYRQDPGQGLRLIYYSQIVNDFQKGDIAEGYSVSREKKESFPLTVTSAQKNPTAFYLCASSRTFRGLWDIQYFGAGTRLSVL.

The chain has TRBV27 and TRBJ2-7; D uncertain. The CDR3 consists of 13 residues. Deletions cut 2 bases from V and 4 bases from J, with 9 bases between. Germline lookup yields CDR1 MNHEY and CDR2 SMNVEV (reference sequence). The CDR3 nucleotides read TGTGCCAGCAGTTTAAGGTCACGATACGAGCAGTACTTC. Amino acid sequence: CASSLRSRYEQYF.

The chain is built from TRBV2 and TRBJ1-4, with unresolved D. The CDR3 has 14 residues. The V end was cut by 7 bases, the J end by 5 bases, with 14 bases between. Germline CDR1 SNHLY, CDR2 FYNNEI. In nucleotides, the CDR3 is TGTGCCAGCATAAGAGGCCGTATAAATGAAAAACTGTTTTTT. Translating it yields CASIRGRINEKLFF. The variable domain in full, completed from reference TRBV2 and TRBJ1-4, reads EPEVTQTPSHQVTQMGQEVILRCVPISNHLYFYWYRQILGQKVEFLVSFYNNEISEKSEIFDDQFSVERPDGSNFTLKIRSTKLEDSAMYFCASIRGRINEKLFFGSGTQLSVL.

The rearrangement joins TRBV11-2 to TRBJ1-1; perhaps TRBD1 as D (5 bases). V was clipped by 1 base and J by 10 bases, with 13 bases between them. Looked up from germline, CDR1 is SGHAT and CDR2 is FQNNGV. The CDR3 has 13 amino acids. CDR3 loop: CASSLGGGIGAFF. The CDR3 DNA reads as TGTGCCAGCAGCTTAGGGGGGGGGATTGGAGCTTTCTTT.

V gene TRBV6-4 combines with J gene TRBJ2-1, with 15 bases that match TRBD2. The V gene end was trimmed by 2 bases and the J gene end by 10 bases; junction bases not matched to a gene: 6. Germline assignment: CDR1 MRHNA and CDR2 SNTAGT. This CDR3 is 16 amino acids long. CDR3 sequence: CASSDAGLAGGGEQFF. The DNA for the CDR3 is TGTGCCAGCAGTGACGCCGGACTAGCGGGAGGGGGAGAGCAGTTCTTC.

Note on this clone: Distinct nucleotide sequences in the sample also encode this CDR3. J is TRBJ1-6 and V is TRBV25-1; D is unclear. V gave up 1 base and J gave up 10 bases, with 11 bases separating them. CDR3 length equals 14 residues. The germline V gene encodes CDR1 MGHDK and CDR2 SYGVNS. The CDR3 loop reads CASSELLGNSPLHF. The CDR3 region has the DNA TGTGCCAGCAGTGAATTACTGGGGAACTCACCCCTCCACTTT.

The chain links TRBV7-9 to TRBJ2-2; 9 bases are shared with TRBD2. This CDR3 contains 18 residues. With V trimmed by 4 bases and J by 7 bases, 16 bases remained unmatched. From germline, CDR1 is SEHNR and CDR2 FQNEAQ (reference sequence). Here the CDR3 reads CASSWPPAGGPPIGELFF. The CDR3 DNA is TGTGCCAGCAGCTGGCCCCCAGCGGGAGGTCCCCCCATCGGGGAGCTGTTTTTT.

This chain joins TRBV7-9 and TRBJ2-1; D may correspond to TRBD1 or TRBD2 (5 bases each). The CDR3 contains 15 residues. Germline V gene data show CDR1 as SEHNR and CDR2 as FQNEAQ (reference sequence). The V end lost 4 bases, the J end lost 8 bases, and 18 bases lay between the germline ends. CDR3 sequence (DNA): TGTGCCAGCAGCTCCCTCGGGGCAGCCTCCGATGAGCAGTTCTTC. Protein: CASSSLGAASDEQFF. The full variable domain, with the rest looked up from reference TRBV7-9 and TRBJ2-1, is DTGVSQNPRHKITKRGQNVTFRCDPISEHNRLYWYRQTLGQGPEFLTYFQNEAQLEKSRLLSDRFSAERPKGSFSTLEIQRTEQGDSAMYLCASSSLGAASDEQFFGPGTRLTVL.

The CDR3 sequence is CASSQTGEQYF. DNA for the CDR3: TGTGCCAGCAGCCAAACGGGCGAGCAGTACTTC. V usage is TRBV14 and J usage is TRBJ2-7; D is ambiguous. Trimming removed 2 bases from V and 6 bases from J, with 5 bases in between. Germline V gene lookup returns CDR1 SGHDN and CDR2 FVKESK. The CDR3 runs 11 residues.

The genes are TRBV7-2 and TRBJ1-1; TRBD1 matches at 8 bases. CDR1 and CDR2 (germline): SGHTA, FQGNSA. The CDR3 has 15 amino acids. Losses at the gene ends were 5 bases for V and 4 bases for J; bases not matched to a gene: 9. CDR3 sequence reads: CASSRSTGVVTEAFF. The CDR3 DNA sequence: TGTGCCAGCAGCCGTTCGACAGGGGTGGTCACTGAAGCTTTCTTT.

The chain carries TRBV21-1 and TRBJ1-3; the listed D gene, TRBD1, was not tested against the DNA. TRBV21-1 is marked as a pseudogene. The CDR3 extends over 16 amino acids. Here the CDR3 reads CASSKDSSISGNTIYF. The CDR3, as DNA: TGTGCCAGCAGCAAGGACAGCTCAATCTCTGGAAACACCATATATTTT.

This chain connects TRBV18 to TRBJ2-7, with D hard to call. V was cut by 4 bases and J by 3 bases, with 4 bases left in between. The CDR3 sequence is 11 residues long. Per the germline V gene, CDR1 is KGHSH and CDR2 is LQKENI. CDR3 region: CASSRDYEQYF. CDR3 sequence (DNA): TGTGCCAGCTCACGGGACTACGAGCAGTACTTC.

The CDR3 DNA follows: TGTGCCAGCAGTTTGGCCAAAATATCCTACGAGCAGTACTTC. This sequence encodes CASSLAKISYEQYF. The chain carries TRBV27 and TRBJ2-7; no firm D call. CDR1 is MNHEY, CDR2 SMNVEV, per germline (reference sequence). The CDR3 has 14 amino acids. Trimming took off 3 bases at V and 1 base at J, with 10 bases between the two ends.

This chain joins TRBV7-7 and TRBJ2-2; 7 nucleotides align to TRBD1. With V trimmed by 10 bases and J by 1 base, 3 bases remained unmatched. Per germline, CDR1 SSHAT and CDR2 FNYEAQ (reference sequence). This CDR3 spans 13 amino acids. Here the CDR3 DNA reads TGTGCCACGACAGGGAGGAACACCGGGGAGCTGTTTTTT. Translation: CATTGRNTGELFF.

The chain couples TRBV5-5 to TRBJ1-5, with D unclear. The germline gives CDR1 SGHKS, CDR2 YYEKEE (reference sequence). CDR3 length: 15 residues. Trimming stripped 2 bases from V and 2 bases from J, with 11 bases between. CDR3 loop: CASSLSGRGNQPQHF. Written as DNA, the CDR3 is TGTGCCAGCAGCTTATCCGGGAGGGGCAATCAGCCCCAGCATTTT. Supplemented by reference TRBV5-5 and TRBJ1-5, the full variable domain reads DAGVTQSPTHLIKTRGQQVTLRCSPISGHKSVSWYQQVLGQGPQFIFQYYEKEERGRGNFPDRFSARQFPNYSSELNVNALLLGDSALYLCASSLSGRGNQPQHFGDGTRLSIL.

V is TRBV9 and J is TRBJ2-2; D is perhaps TRBD2 (5 bases). Germline V gene sequence: CDR1 SGDLS, CDR2 YYNGEE. V shed 0 bases and J shed 6 bases, with 15 bases lying between them. This CDR3 has 16 residues. CDR3 sequence: CASSVGGGRPPGELFF. The CDR3 DNA reads TGTGCCAGCAGCGTAGGTGGTGGGAGACCCCCCGGGGAGCTGTTTTTT.

V gene TRBV5-1 combines with J gene TRBJ1-1; D is perhaps TRBD1 (5 bases). This CDR3 has 15 amino acids. Trimming left V 3 bases short and J 5 bases short, with 17 bases between. Germline V gene sequence: CDR1 SGHRS, CDR2 YFSETQ. In nucleotides, the CDR3 is TGCGCCAGCAGCTCAGGCGGACAATCCCCTACTGAAGCTTTCTTT. Amino acid sequence: CASSSGGQSPTEAFF.

V and J are TRBV5-6 and TRBJ2-5; TRBD1 agrees at 9 bases. The CDR3 runs to 14 residues. The V gene's germline CDR1 is SGHDT and CDR2 YYEEEE. The trim removed 3 bases at V and 4 bases at J, leaving 4 bases unmatched. The CDR3 loop is CASSWDRVGETQYF. The CDR3, as DNA: TGTGCCAGCAGCTGGGACAGGGTAGGAGAGACCCAGTACTTC.

V usage is TRBV19 and J usage is TRBJ1-1, with a tentative D call TRBD1 (6 bases). CDR1 is LNHDA and CDR2 is SQIVND in the germline V gene (reference sequence). Trimming removed 6 bases from V and 1 base from J, with 21 bases in between. The CDR3 consists of 17 residues. The CDR3 nucleotides read TGTGCCAGTAGCCCGAGGGGGGCTCTTGGCAGGAACACTGAAGCTTTCTTT. Protein product: CASSPRGALGRNTEAFF. Filled out from reference TRBV19 and TRBJ1-1, the complete variable domain reads DGGITQSPKYLFRKEGQNVTLSCEQNLNHDAMYWYRQDPGQGLRLIYYSQIVNDFQKGDIAEGYSVSREKKESFPLTVTSAQKNPTAFYLCASSPRGALGRNTEAFFGQGTRLTVV.

This clone was recorded once. The chain recombines TRBV7-6 with TRBJ2-1; TRBD2 is a possible D gene (6 bases). Between the trimmed V and J ends, which lost 5 bases and 6 bases, there was a span of 20 bases. Germline CDR1 reads SGHVS; CDR2 reads FNYEAQ. CDR3 length: 16 amino acids. The CDR3 loop is CASSPGTGEWGNEQFF. The CDR3 bases are TGTGCCAGCAGCCCCGGAACGGGAGAATGGGGCAATGAGCAGTTCTTC.

J is TRBJ2-5 and V is TRBV4-1, with D possibly TRBD1 on 6 matching bases. The CDR3 loop spans 13 amino acids. CDR1 and CDR2 from the germline V gene are MGHRA and YSYEKL. The germline V and J ends were trimmed by 2 bases and 4 bases, with 8 bases remaining between them. CDR3 coding DNA: TGCGCCAGCAGCCAACAGGGGTCAGAGACCCAGTACTTC. This codes for CASSQQGSETQYF.